One sample yielded the 18 T cell receptor beta chains listed below, sequenced in a study of PD-1 blockade in classical Hodgkin lymphoma. Following autologous stem cell transplantation, relapse occurred in every patient, and exposure to brentuximab vedotin varied. TCRdb's table, derived via immunoSEQ multiplex PCR, lists solely in-frame clones and lacks some. The table shows 95,000 to 120,000 clones, with roughly nine tenths occurring only once. The source material was peripheral blood mononuclear cells (PBMCs), sampled before the second cycle of nivolumab. The source is a human donor with classical Hodgkin lymphoma.

The chain links TRBV5-4 to TRBJ2-1; maybe TRBD1 (6 bases). The CDR3 runs to 16 residues. Trimming removed 0 bases at V and 0 bases at J, with 10 bases between. Looked up from germline, CDR1 is SGHNT and CDR2 is YYREEE (reference sequence). The DNA of the CDR3 is TGTGCCAGCAGCTTGGATGGACAGAGCTCCTACAATGAGCAGTTCTTC. Translated, it gives CASSLDGQSSYNEQFF.

This clone was observed once. J is TRBJ2-1 and V is TRBV4-1; the match to TRBD2 covers 11 bases. Trimming cost V 4 bases and J 7 bases; bases outside gene matches: 6. The CDR3 runs 15 residues. The germline V gene encodes CDR1 MGHRA and CDR2 YSYEKL. The CDR3 region has the DNA TGCGCCAGCAGCCGCGGACTAGCGGGCGCAAATGAGCAGTTCTTC. Residues: CASSRGLAGANEQFF.

The rearrangement links TRBV7-9 to TRBJ2-1; D call uncertain. CDR1 and CDR2 (germline): SEHNR, FQNEAQ (reference sequence). This CDR3 is 13 amino acids long. Trimming left V 1 base short and J 8 bases short, with 9 bases between. CDR3 in amino acids: CASSLVIRDEQFF. CDR3 nucleotides: TGTGCCAGCAGCTTAGTGATTAGGGATGAGCAGTTCTTC. The complete variable domain, with remaining parts taken from reference TRBV7-9 and TRBJ2-1, reads DTGVSQNPRHKITKRGQNVTFRCDPISEHNRLYWYRQTLGQGPEFLTYFQNEAQLEKSRLLSDRFSAERPKGSFSTLEIQRTEQGDSAMYLCASSLVIRDEQFFGPGTRLTVL.

This clone was counted once. This rearrangement joins TRBV13 to TRBJ1-1; 8 bases align to TRBD1. V trimming: 5 bases; J trimming: 11 bases; junction bases outside the gene matches: 10. This CDR3 comprises 13 residues. The germline V gene has CDR1 PRHDT and CDR2 FYEKMQ (reference sequence). CDR3 region: CASSPWTGLVAFF. DNA of the CDR3: TGTGCCAGCAGCCCCTGGACAGGGCTGGTGGCTTTCTTT.

This clone has a single count. This chain uses TRBV7-9 with TRBJ1-1, with D maybe TRBD1 (6 bases). The CDR3 is 14 amino acids. With 4 bases removed from V and 5 bases from J, the gap between germline ends came to 14 bases. The germline CDR1 and CDR2 sequences are SEHNR and FQNEAQ (reference sequence). CDR3 nucleotide sequence: TGTGCCAGCAGCTCCTCAGGGGATGGTACTGAAGCTTTCTTT. Its translation is CASSSSGDGTEAFF.

The chain uses TRBV9 and TRBJ2-7, with a weak D call TRBD1 (6 bases). CDR1 is SGDLS and CDR2 is YYNGEE in the germline V gene. The CDR3 sequence is 15 residues long. Deletions cut 4 bases from V and 1 base from J, with 15 bases between. CDR3 nucleotide sequence: TGTGCCAGCAGCCAGGGACACCTAAGTTCCTACGAGCAGTACTTC. Protein product: CASSQGHLSSYEQYF.

The chain joins TRBV7-9 to TRBJ2-7; D gene uncertain. Germline loops: CDR1 SEHNR, CDR2 FQNEAQ (reference sequence). The length of the CDR3 is 14 residues. Trimming removed 5 bases from V and 1 base from J, with 12 bases in between. CDR3: CASSPSWNSYEQYF. The CDR3 DNA is TGTGCCAGCAGCCCTTCTTGGAATTCCTACGAGCAGTACTTC.

The J gene is TRBJ2-5, the V gene TRBV7-2; unclear D gene. V was trimmed by 4 bases and J by 5 bases, leaving 11 bases between them. CDR3 length: 13 amino acids. CDR1 SGHTA and CDR2 FQGNSA come from the germline V gene. The CDR3 nucleotides are TGTGCCAGCAGCTGGGCCGTTCGGGAGACCCAGTACTTC. It encodes CASSWAVRETQYF.

The chain uses TRBV2 and TRBJ2-7; TRBD2 matches at 7 bases. Germline assignment: CDR1 SNHLY and CDR2 FYNNEI. The V and J ends lost 1 base and 0 bases, in that order; junction bases with no gene match: 6. This CDR3 comprises 16 residues. The CDR3 nucleotides read TGTGCCAGCAGTGAAGAGGCGGGAGATTACTCCTACGAGCAGTACTTC. It yields the protein CASSEEAGDYSYEQYF.

The sample holds one count of this clone. V is TRBV5-4 and J is TRBJ1-1; 7 bases align to TRBD1. Germline V lookup: CDR1 SGHNT, CDR2 YYREEE (reference sequence). V dropped 1 base and J dropped 1; count of bases not matched to a gene: 4. There are 15 residues in the CDR3. The CDR3 is CASSLFGTENTEAFF. The CDR3 DNA reads as TGTGCCAGCAGCTTGTTTGGGACAGAGAACACTGAAGCTTTCTTT.

J is TRBJ2-7 and V is TRBV27, with 9 bases matching TRBD1. The CDR3 is 13 amino acids. V shed 6 bases, J shed 3 bases, and the junction held 3 bases outside the gene matches. The germline V gene encodes CDR1 MNHEY and CDR2 SMNVEV (reference sequence). The CDR3 nucleotides are TGTGCCAGCAGACGGACAGGGGACTACGAGCAGTACTTC. This encodes CASRRTGDYEQYF.

CDR3 in DNA: TGTGCCAGCAGCTTAGACGGACCCTCCTACGAGCAGTACTTC. It is translated as CASSLDGPSYEQYF. The chain uses TRBV7-2 and TRBJ2-7; D is unresolved. Trimming removed 1 base at V and 0 bases at J, with 7 bases between. The CDR3 covers 14 residues. Germline CDR1 reads SGHTA; CDR2 reads FQGNSA.

The rearrangement joins TRBV6-5 to TRBJ2-7, with unresolved D. V was cut by 4 bases and J by 3 bases, with 7 bases left in between. Looked up from germline, CDR1 is MNHEY and CDR2 is SVGAGI. The CDR3 runs to 12 residues. The CDR3 DNA is TGTGCCAGCAGTTCAAAAAGCTACGAGCAGTACTTC. Amino acid sequence: CASSSKSYEQYF.

The chain couples TRBV7-2 to TRBJ2-1, with a weak D call TRBD2 (6 bases). This CDR3 spans 14 amino acids. Germline loops: CDR1 SGHTA, CDR2 FQGNSA. Between the trimmed V and J ends, which lost 1 base and 6 bases, there was a span of 10 bases. In nucleotides, the CDR3 is TGTGCCAGCAGCTTAGGCGGGAAAGGCAATGAGCAGTTCTTC. Its translation: CASSLGGKGNEQFF.

This chain links TRBV20-1 with TRBJ2-7; 9 positions match TRBD2. The J segment lost 6 bases and the V segment lost 6 bases, leaving 3 bases of the junction unmatched. CDR3 length equals 11 residues. Germline CDR1 reads DFQATT; CDR2 reads SNEGSKA (reference sequence). This chain's CDR3 is CSAGTSTEQYF. CDR3 nucleotide sequence: TGCAGTGCCGGGACTAGCACCGAGCAGTACTTC.

The chain uses TRBV6-1 and TRBJ1-5; D unresolved. Trimming stripped 2 bases from V and 2 bases from J, with 7 bases between. This CDR3 is built from 14 residues. Germline V gives CDR1 MNHNS, CDR2 SASEGT. The CDR3 nucleotides read TGTGCCAGCAGTGAACAGGATGGCAATCAGCCCCAGCATTTT. Translated: CASSEQDGNQPQHF.

DNA of the CDR3: TGTGCCAGCAGTTCCTACGACAGCTTCAATCAGCCCCAGCATTTT. Translated, it gives CASSSYDSFNQPQHF. The gene calls are TRBV27 and TRBJ1-5, with D possibly matching TRBD1 (5 bases). Trimming cost V 4 bases and J 3 bases, with 13 bases left between them. Germline-derived CDR1 and CDR2 are MNHEY and SMNVEV (reference sequence). This CDR3 region has 15 residues.

The rearrangement links TRBV9 to TRBJ2-5; 8 bases align to TRBD1. Per the germline V gene, CDR1 is SGDLS and CDR2 is YYNGEE. Losses at the gene ends were 4 bases for V and 2 bases for J; bases not matched to a gene: 10. CDR3 length: 16 residues. CDR3 protein: CASSPGTGTPQETQYF. The CDR3 DNA is TGTGCCAGCAGCCCTGGGACAGGAACTCCTCAAGAGACCCAGTACTTC.